This record concerns one T cell receptor (beta chain) sequence. What it binds is unknown. TCRdb keeps only in-frame clones here, not all; method: immunoSEQ multiplex PCR. The table shows around 180,000 clones, with over 65% occurring only once. The data stem from a study of cytomegalovirus exposure and HLA in healthy donors. V shed 3 bases, J shed 7 bases, and the junction held 7 bases outside the gene matches. The CDR3 is 15 residues long. Per germline, CDR1 SGHTA and CDR2 FQGNSA. Study-wide results and caveats: Associated with cytomegalovirus, according to the listing, were 170 or so TCR beta chains. Most TCR sequences were rare, but some public TCRs occurred in many donors.

While the first cohort had 600 to 750 subjects, the donors belonged to the separate validation cohort of over a hundred subjects. The rearrangement joins TRBV7-2 to TRBJ2-7, with 12 nucleotides matching TRBD2. This clonotype was obtained from a man aged 18 to 30 in good health and CMV-seropositive. The sequencing sample was made of PBMCs. CDR3 sequence (DNA): TGTGCCAGCAGCTTGAGACTAGCGGGAGATGAGGAGCAGTACTTC. It encodes CASSLRLAGDEEQYF.